The 7 T cell receptor beta chains given below trace back to one sample, sequenced in a study of PD-1 blockade in classical Hodgkin lymphoma. Sequencing was performed with immunoSEQ multiplex PCR; in TCRdb, only in-frame clones are kept and a portion is missing. The sample consists of roughly 140,000 clones, around 73% of them appearing once. Exposure to brentuximab vedotin varied, and each patient had relapsed following autologous stem cell transplantation. Sequences were derived from peripheral blood mononuclear cells (PBMCs), sampled before the second cycle of nivolumab. The origin of the receptors is a human donor with classical Hodgkin lymphoma.

The chain joins TRBV5-1 to TRBJ1-1, with TRBD1 matching 8 bases. From germline, CDR1 is SGHRS and CDR2 YFSETQ. J lost 7 bases, V lost 3 bases, and 5 bases had no gene match. This CDR3 has 13 amino acids. The CDR3 loop is CASSSNTGGEAFF. In nucleotides, the CDR3 is TGCGCCAGCAGCTCTAACACAGGGGGTGAAGCTTTCTTT.

This clone came up many times. V usage is TRBV9 and J usage is TRBJ1-3; D not certain. CDR3 size: 15 residues. Between the trimmed V and J ends, which lost 3 bases and 4 bases, there was a span of 14 bases. Germline loops: CDR1 SGDLS, CDR2 YYNGEE. The CDR3 nucleotides read TGTGCCAGCAGCGCCCTTGTGGGGTCCGGAAACACCATATATTTT. The encoded protein is CASSALVGSGNTIYF.

This chain connects TRBV14 to TRBJ2-7, with D maybe TRBD1 (5 bases). The germline gives CDR1 SGHDN, CDR2 FVKESK. V gave up 5 bases and J gave up 6 bases, with 8 bases separating them. This CDR3 has 11 amino acids. The CDR3 sequence: CASSGHTEQYF. CDR3 DNA: TGTGCCAGCAGCGGACATACCGAGCAGTACTTC.

The chain combines TRBV30 with TRBJ2-1; D perhaps matches TRBD1 (6 bases). Germline V gives CDR1 GTSNPN, CDR2 SVGIG (reference sequence). The CDR3 has 15 residues. V was pared by 4 bases and J by 3 bases, with 16 bases between. CDR3 nucleotides: TGTGCCTGGACGGCTGGTCAGGGGCGCTACAATGAGCAGTTCTTC. This gives the protein CAWTAGQGRYNEQFF.

V gene TRBV18 combines with J gene TRBJ2-7; a possible D gene is TRBD1 (6 bases). V was trimmed by 3 bases and J by 10 bases, leaving 16 bases between them. The CDR3 has 13 amino acids. Germline CDR1 reads KGHSH; CDR2 reads LQKENI. CDR3 nucleotide sequence: TGTGCCAGCTCACCCAGGGACACAGCGGAACAGTACTTC. As protein: CASSPRDTAEQYF.

The genes are TRBV12-1 and TRBJ1-3. TRBV12-1 is termed a pseudogene. The CDR3 is 19 residues long. The CDR3, as DNA: TGTGCCAGCAGCATTTATTCCTCGATTACCGGGCCCCAGGGAAACACCATATATTTT. Translating it yields CASSIYSSITGPQGNTIYF.

The chain links TRBV28 to TRBJ2-1; 8 nucleotides agree with TRBD2. This CDR3 contains 15 residues. Germline trimming cut 7 bases from V and 7 bases from J; bases unmatched to any gene: 12. CDR1 and CDR2 from the germline V gene are MDHEN and SYDVKM. Written as DNA, the CDR3 is TGTGCCAGCACCCTGGTGACGGGAGGGTGGAATGAGCAGTTCTTC. Amino acids: CASTLVTGGWNEQFF.